The T cell receptor (beta chain) described here comes from a study of Ad26.COV2.S vaccination and SARS-CoV-2 variants. Measured with immunoSEQ multiplex PCR; TCRdb has only the in-frame clones, and not every one. The data show about 380,000 clones, with about 80% seen just once and 7.4% held by the top ten. The treatment: about 20 received Ad26.COV2.S at low or high dose, single or two shots; about 5 received placebo; per-sample allocation not given. Collection of samples fell on day 63 after the first vaccine or placebo injection. The germline V gene encodes CDR1 SNHLY and CDR2 FYNNEI. Germline trimming cut 6 bases from V and 0 bases from J; bases unmatched to any gene: 0. CDR3 size: 13 residues.

The TCR originated in a person between 18 and 65 years old who received the Ad26.COV2.S COVID-19 vaccine or a placebo. This chain connects TRBV2 to TRBJ2-7; 9 nucleotides agree with TRBD2. The material sequenced was peripheral blood, taken in a trial of Ad26.COV2.S vaccine versus placebo. DNA of the CDR3: TGTGCCAGCAGGACTAGCGGCTCCTACGAGCAGTACTTC. Protein sequence: CASRTSGSYEQYF.